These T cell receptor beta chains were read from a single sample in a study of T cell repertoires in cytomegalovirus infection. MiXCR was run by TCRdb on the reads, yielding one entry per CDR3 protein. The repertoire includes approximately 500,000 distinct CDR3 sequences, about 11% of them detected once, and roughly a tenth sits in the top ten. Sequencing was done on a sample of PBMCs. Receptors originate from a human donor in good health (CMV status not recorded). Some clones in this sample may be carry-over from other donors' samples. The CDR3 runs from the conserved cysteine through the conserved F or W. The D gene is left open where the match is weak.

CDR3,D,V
CASRPMGLANEKLFF,.,TRBV3-1
CSAAKGLSNQPQHF,.,TRBV20-1
CASSYWEGLAGTSSYEQYF,TRBD2,TRBV7-2
CASSLRAVEAFF,.,TRBV12-3/TRBV12-4
CASSSAGGQQETQYF,.,TRBV7-3
CASSSPGLAGYEQYF,TRBD2,TRBV7-9
CSARGASDEKLFF,.,TRBV20-1
CASSPGPTGRSGANVLTF,.,TRBV7-3
CATYPDYYNEQFF,.,TRBV12-3/TRBV12-4
CASDRGQYEQYF,TRBD1,TRBV6-1
CASSLAEPLHF,.,TRBV5-8
CASSYGLAGGAYEQYF,TRBD2,TRBV6-5
CASSSGPGGIDTQYF,TRBD1,TRBV5-1
CASSPPDDQPQHF,.,TRBV6-5
CSARGDRGSNQPQHF,TRBD1,TRBV20-1
CASSQGLMNTEAFF,.,TRBV7-9
CASSLNLGRNTEAFF,.,TRBV18
CSASGGQGNDEQYF,.,TRBV20-1
CASSPRPSQNEKLFF,.,TRBV7-2
CASGIQGAGYNEQFF,TRBD1,TRBV7-2
CASSLNRGRGELFF,TRBD1,TRBV28
CASSLGQGSEDTQYF,.,TRBV13
CSVEGATPGSYEQYF,.,TRBV29-1
CSATPGLAPGELFF,TRBD2,TRBV20-1
CASSQDRAAKDEQYF,.,TRBV4-2
CATSDPTIRAQYF,.,TRBV24-1
CAIAGQGEYEQYF,TRBD1,TRBV10-3
CASSPTRQGANSPLHF,TRBD1,TRBV5-1
CASSFDRDYGYTF,TRBD1,TRBV27
CASSFPRRVHIF,.,TRBV5-4
CSALDRGGPYEQYF,TRBD2,TRBV20-1
CASSLSTGGGTDTQYF,TRBD1,TRBV7-3
CTPLLSRFF,.,TRBV20-1
CASKGAKNIQYF,.,TRBV2
CSASRSSGSLDTGELFF,TRBD2,TRBV20-1
CASSSYGDQETQYF,.,TRBV2
CASSFRRGTETQYF,.,TRBV27
CASIPEGTGTSSDEQFF,TRBD2,TRBV12-3/TRBV12-4
CASSLFGAGNYGYTF,.,TRBV27
CASSFDLAGPDTQYF,TRBD2,TRBV5-6
CASSTGQGRNEQFF,TRBD1,TRBV19
CASRDRSRGYTF,.,TRBV25-1
CASSPLEVNQPQHF,.,TRBV12-3/TRBV12-4
CASRGENTGELFF,.,TRBV2
CASSPRRGPTEAFF,.,TRBV18
CASSLSGTAAGPLHF,.,TRBV12-3/TRBV12-4
CASSLNEVQPQHF,.,TRBV7-9
CSARAWGESYEQYF,.,TRBV20-1
CASRQAGFTDTQYF,TRBD2,TRBV27
CARGGPMNTEAFF,.,TRBV19
CASSLDQLNGGYGYTF,.,TRBV12-3/TRBV12-4
CASSLRVSYEQYF,.,TRBV7-2